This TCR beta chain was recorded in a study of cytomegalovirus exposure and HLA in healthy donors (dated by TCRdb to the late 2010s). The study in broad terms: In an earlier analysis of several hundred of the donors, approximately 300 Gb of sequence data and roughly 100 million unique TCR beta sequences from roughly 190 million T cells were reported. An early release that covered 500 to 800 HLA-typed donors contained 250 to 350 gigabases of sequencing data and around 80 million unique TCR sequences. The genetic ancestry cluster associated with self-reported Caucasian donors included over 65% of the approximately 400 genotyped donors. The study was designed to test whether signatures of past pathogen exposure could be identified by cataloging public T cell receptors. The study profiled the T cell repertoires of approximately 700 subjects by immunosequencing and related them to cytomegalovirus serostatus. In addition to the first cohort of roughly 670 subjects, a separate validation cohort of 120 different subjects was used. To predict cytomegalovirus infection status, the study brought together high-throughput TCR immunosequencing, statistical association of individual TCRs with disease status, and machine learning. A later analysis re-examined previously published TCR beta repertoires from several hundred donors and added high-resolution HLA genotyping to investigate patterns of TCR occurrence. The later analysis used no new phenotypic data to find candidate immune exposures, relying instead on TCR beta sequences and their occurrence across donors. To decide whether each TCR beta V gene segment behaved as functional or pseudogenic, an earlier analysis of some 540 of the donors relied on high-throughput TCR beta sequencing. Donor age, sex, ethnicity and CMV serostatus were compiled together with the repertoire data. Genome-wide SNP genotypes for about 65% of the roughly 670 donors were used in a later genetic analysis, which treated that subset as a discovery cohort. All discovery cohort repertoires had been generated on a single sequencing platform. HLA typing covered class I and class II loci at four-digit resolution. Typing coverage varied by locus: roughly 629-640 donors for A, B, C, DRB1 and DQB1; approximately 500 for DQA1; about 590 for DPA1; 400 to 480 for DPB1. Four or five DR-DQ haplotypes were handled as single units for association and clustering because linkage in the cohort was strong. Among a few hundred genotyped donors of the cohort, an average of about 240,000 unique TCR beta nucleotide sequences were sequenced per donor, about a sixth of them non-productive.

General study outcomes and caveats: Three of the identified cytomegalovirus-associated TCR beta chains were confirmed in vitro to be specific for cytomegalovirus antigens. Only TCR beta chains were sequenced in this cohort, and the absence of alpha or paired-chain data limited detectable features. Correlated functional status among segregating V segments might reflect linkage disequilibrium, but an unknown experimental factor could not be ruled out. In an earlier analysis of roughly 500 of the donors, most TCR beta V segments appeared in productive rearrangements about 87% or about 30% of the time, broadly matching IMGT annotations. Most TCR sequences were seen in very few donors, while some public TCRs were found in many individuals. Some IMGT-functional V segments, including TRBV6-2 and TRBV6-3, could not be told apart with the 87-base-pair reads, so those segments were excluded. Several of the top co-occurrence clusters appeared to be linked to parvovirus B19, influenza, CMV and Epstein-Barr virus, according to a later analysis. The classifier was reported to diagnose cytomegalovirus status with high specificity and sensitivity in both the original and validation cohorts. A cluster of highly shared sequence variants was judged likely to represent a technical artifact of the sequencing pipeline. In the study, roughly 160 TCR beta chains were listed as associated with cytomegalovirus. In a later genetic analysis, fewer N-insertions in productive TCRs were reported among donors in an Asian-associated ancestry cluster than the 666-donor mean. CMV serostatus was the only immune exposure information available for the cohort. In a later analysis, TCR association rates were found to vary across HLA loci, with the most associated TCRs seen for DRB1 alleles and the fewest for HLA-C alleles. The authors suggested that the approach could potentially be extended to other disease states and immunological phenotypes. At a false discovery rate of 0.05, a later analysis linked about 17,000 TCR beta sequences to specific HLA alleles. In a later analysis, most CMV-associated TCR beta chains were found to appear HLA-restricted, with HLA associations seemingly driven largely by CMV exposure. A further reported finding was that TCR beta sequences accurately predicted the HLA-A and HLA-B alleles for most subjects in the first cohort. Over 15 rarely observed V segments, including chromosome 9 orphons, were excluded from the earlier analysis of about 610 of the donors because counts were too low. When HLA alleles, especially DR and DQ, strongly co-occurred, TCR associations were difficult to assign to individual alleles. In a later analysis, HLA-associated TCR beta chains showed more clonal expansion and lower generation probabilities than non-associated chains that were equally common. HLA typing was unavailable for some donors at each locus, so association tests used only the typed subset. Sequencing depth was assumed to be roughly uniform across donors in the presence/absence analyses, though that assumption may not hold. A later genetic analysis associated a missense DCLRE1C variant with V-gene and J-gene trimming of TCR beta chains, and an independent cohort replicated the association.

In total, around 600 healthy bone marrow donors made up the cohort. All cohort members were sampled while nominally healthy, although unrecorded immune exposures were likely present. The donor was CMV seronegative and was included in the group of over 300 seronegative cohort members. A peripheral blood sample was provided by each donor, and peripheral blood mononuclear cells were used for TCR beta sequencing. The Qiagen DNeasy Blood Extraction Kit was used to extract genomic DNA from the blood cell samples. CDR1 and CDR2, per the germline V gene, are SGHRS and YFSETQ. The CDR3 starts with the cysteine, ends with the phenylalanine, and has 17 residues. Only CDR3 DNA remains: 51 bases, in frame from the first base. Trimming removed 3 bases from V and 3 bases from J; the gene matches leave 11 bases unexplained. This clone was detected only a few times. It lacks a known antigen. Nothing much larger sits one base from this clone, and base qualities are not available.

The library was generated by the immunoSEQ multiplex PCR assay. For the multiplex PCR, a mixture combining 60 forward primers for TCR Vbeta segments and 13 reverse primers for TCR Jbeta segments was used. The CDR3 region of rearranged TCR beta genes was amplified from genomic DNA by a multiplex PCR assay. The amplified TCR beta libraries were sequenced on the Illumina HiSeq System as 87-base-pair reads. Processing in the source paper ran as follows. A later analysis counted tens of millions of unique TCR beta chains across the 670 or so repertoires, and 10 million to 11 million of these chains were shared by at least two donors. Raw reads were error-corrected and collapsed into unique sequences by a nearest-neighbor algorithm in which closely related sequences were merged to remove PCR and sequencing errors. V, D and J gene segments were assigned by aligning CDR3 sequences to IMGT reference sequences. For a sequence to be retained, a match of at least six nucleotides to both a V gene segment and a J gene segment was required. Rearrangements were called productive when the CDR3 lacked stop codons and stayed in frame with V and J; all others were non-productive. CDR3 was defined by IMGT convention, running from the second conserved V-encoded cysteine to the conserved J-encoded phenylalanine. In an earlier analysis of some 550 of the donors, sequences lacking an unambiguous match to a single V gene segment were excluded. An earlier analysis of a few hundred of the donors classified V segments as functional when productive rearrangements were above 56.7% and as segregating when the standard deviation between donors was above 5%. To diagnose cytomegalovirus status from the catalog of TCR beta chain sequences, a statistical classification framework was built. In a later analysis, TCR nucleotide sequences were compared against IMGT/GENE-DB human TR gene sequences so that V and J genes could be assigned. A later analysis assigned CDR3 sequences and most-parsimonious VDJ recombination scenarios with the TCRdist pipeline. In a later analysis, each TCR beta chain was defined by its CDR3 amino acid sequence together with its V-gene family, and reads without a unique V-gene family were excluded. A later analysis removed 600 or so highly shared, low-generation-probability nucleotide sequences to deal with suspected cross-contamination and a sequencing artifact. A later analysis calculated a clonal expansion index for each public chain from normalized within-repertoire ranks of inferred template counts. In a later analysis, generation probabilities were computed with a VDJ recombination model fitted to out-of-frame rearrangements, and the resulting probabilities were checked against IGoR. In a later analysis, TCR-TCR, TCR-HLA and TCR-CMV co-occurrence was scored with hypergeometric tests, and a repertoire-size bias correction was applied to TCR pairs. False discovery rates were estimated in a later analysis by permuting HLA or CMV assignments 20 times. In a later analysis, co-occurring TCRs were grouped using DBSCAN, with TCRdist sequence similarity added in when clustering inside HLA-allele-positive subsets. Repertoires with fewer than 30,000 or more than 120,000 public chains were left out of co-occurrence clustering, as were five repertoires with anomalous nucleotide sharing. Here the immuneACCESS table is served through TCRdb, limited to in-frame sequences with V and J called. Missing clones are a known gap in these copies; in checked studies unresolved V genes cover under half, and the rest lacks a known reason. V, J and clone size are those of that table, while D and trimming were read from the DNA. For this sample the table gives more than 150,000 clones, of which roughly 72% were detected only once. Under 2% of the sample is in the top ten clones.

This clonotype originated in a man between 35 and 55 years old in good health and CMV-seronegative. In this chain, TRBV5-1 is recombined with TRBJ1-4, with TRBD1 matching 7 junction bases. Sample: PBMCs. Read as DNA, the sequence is TGCGCCAGCAGCTACCAACAGGGGAATTTAGCTAATGAAAAACTGTTTTTT. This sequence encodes CASSYQQGNLANEKLFF.